The TCR beta chain described here comes from a study of blood T cell repertoires in COVID-19. Some clones are missing from TCRdb's copy, which holds only in-frame ones; the method was immunoSEQ multiplex PCR. The data contain around 250,000 clones, 80% to 90% of them singletons. Germline V gene lookup returns CDR1 DFQATT and CDR2 SNEGSKA (reference sequence). The CDR3 runs 10 residues. The sequenced sample was PBMCs or T cells enriched from blood (not recorded which). The sequence was obtained from a woman in her thirties or forties who had been exposed to COVID-19. The genes are TRBV20-1 and TRBJ2-1; maybe TRBD1 (6 bases). The CDR3 bases are TGCACAATGGGGGCCGATGAGCAGTTCTTC. The encoded protein is CTMGADEQFF.